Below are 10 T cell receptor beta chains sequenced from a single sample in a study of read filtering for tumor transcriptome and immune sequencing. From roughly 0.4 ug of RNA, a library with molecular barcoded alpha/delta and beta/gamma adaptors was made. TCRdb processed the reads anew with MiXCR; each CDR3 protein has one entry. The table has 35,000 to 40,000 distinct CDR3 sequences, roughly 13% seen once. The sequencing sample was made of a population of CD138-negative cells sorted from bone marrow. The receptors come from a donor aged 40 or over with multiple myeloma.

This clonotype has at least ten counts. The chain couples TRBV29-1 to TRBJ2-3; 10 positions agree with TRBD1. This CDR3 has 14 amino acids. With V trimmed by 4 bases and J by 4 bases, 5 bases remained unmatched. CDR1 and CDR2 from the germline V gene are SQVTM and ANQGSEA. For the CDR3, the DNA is TGCAGCGTTGGGAGGGGACAGGGGCCAGATACGCAGTATTTT. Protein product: CSVGRGQGPDTQYF.

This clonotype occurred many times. The DNA of the CDR3 is TGTGCCAGCAGCTCAATAACGAGCTCCTACAATGAGCAGTTCTTC. Encoded protein: CASSSITSSYNEQFF. The V gene is TRBV7-9, the J gene TRBJ2-1; unclear D gene. V lost 4 bases and J 0 bases, leaving 10 bases between the germline ends. The CDR3 runs to 15 residues. The germline gives CDR1 SEHNR, CDR2 FQNEAQ (reference sequence).

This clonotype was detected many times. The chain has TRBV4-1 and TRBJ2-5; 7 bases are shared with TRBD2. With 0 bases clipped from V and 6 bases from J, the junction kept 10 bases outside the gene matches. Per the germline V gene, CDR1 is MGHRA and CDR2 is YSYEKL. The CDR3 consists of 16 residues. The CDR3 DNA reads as TGCGCCAGCAGCCAAGATCTGAGGGGAGGGTCACAGACCCAGTACTTC. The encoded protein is CASSQDLRGGSQTQYF.

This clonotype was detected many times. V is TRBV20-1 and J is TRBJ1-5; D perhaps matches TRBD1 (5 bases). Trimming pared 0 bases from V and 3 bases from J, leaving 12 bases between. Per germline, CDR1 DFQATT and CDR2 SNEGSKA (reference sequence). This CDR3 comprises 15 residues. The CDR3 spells CSARDLQGPNQPQHF. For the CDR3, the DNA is TGCAGTGCTAGAGATTTGCAGGGACCCAATCAGCCCCAGCATTTT.

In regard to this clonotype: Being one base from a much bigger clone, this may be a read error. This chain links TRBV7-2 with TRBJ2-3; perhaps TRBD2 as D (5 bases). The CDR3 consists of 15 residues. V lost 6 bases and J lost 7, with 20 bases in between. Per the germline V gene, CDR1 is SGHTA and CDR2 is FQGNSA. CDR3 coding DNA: TGTGCCAGCAGGAAGAGGGTTGTAGGAACAAATACGCAGTATTTT. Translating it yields CASRKRVVGTNTQYF.

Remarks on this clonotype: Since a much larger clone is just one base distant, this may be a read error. The CDR3 sequence is CASSPTGWGDTQCF. CDR3 bases: TGTGCCAGCAGCCCGACAGGGTGGGGAGATACGCAGTGTTTT. The chain links TRBV7-2 to TRBJ2-3; 7 bases are a match to TRBD1. In germline, CDR1 is SGHTA, CDR2 FQGNSA. The CDR3 consists of 14 residues.

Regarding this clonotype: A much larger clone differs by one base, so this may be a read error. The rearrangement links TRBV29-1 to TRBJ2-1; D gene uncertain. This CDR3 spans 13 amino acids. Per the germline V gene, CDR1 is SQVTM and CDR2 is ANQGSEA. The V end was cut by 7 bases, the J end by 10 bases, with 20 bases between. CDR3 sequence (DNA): TGCAGCGCACTGGACCAAAATAACGAGGAGCAGTTCTTC. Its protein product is CSALDQNNEEQFF.

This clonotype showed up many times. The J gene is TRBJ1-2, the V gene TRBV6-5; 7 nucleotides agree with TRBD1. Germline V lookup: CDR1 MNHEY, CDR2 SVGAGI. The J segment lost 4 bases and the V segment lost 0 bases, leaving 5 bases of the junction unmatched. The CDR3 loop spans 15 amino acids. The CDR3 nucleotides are TGTGCCAGCAGTTACTCGACAGGGCCGATCTATGGCTACACCTTC. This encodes CASSYSTGPIYGYTF.

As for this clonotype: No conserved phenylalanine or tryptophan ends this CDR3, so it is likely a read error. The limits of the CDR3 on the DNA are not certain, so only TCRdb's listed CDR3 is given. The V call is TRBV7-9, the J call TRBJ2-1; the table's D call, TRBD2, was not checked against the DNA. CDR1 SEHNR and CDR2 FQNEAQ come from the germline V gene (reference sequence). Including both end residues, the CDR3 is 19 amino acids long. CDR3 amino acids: CASSLGVTSGSSSYNEQLY.

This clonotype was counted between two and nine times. This CDR3 is CASSEVVGVTFYEQYF. CDR3 coding DNA: TGTGCCAGCAGTGAAGTGGTTGGAGTCACCTTCTACGAGCAGTACTTC. This chain links TRBV6-1 with TRBJ2-7; unclear D gene. V was clipped by 1 base and J by 3 bases, with 16 bases between them. This CDR3 has 16 amino acids. Germline CDR1 is MNHNS and CDR2 is SASEGT.